This is a list of T cell receptor beta chains from one sample in a study of shared clonotypes between healthy human individuals. Using immunoSEQ multiplex PCR, the repertoire was profiled, and TCRdb retains in-frame clones only, with some absent. The sample consists of some 490,000 clones, 70% to 80% of them appearing once. Sequencing input: PBMCs. Receptors were obtained from a woman aged 40 to 50 in good health. Some clones in this sample may be carry-over from other donors' samples. Both conserved end residues are part of each CDR3. The order of the fields is D gene, clone size, J gene, CDR3 length, V gene, CDR3 protein, CDR3 DNA. The D gene is left open where the match is weak. Clone size is given for some rows only: seen once, a few or many times, or a class if the clone is expanded.

D gene: -; clone size: once; J gene: TRBJ1-5; CDR3 length: 16; V gene: TRBV6-6; CDR3 protein: CASSYSGGRINQPQHF; CDR3 DNA: TGTGCCAGCAGTTACTCAGGGGGACGGATTAATCAGCCCCAGCATTTT
D gene: TRBD2; clone size: -; J gene: TRBJ2-7; CDR3 length: 16; V gene: TRBV11-3; CDR3 protein: CASSPGEGRRTYEQYF; CDR3 DNA: TGTGCCAGCAGCCCGGGGGAGGGCCGCCGCACCTACGAGCAGTACTTC
D gene: -; clone size: -; J gene: TRBJ2-1; CDR3 length: 16; V gene: TRBV4-1; CDR3 protein: CASSQGPADTYNEQFF; CDR3 DNA: TGCGCCAGCAGCCAAGGTCCAGCGGACACATACAATGAGCAGTTCTTC
D gene: -; clone size: once; J gene: TRBJ1-5; CDR3 length: 13; V gene: TRBV10-2; CDR3 protein: CASSVPGNQPQHF; CDR3 DNA: TGCGCCAGCAGTGTGCCGGGAAATCAGCCCCAGCATTTT
D gene: -; clone size: many; J gene: TRBJ2-7; CDR3 length: 15; V gene: TRBV4-3; CDR3 protein: CASSQDTQGPYEQYF; CDR3 DNA: TGCGCCAGCAGCCAAGATACCCAGGGCCCCTACGAGCAGTACTTC
D gene: -; clone size: -; J gene: TRBJ2-1; CDR3 length: 15; V gene: TRBV5-4; CDR3 protein: CASSLVAVGNNEQFF; CDR3 DNA: TGTGCCAGCAGCTTGGTAGCGGTTGGGAACAATGAGCAGTTCTTC
D gene: -; clone size: -; J gene: TRBJ2-3; CDR3 length: 16; V gene: TRBV5-1; CDR3 protein: CASSLDTAGNGDTQYF; CDR3 DNA: TGCGCCAGCAGCTTGGATACAGCGGGCAACGGAGATACGCAGTATTTT
D gene: TRBD1; clone size: -; J gene: TRBJ2-7; CDR3 length: 15; V gene: TRBV18; CDR3 protein: CASSRLGTGTREQYF; CDR3 DNA: TGTGCCAGCTCACGCCTCGGGACAGGGACTCGCGAGCAGTACTTC
D gene: TRBD1; clone size: -; J gene: TRBJ2-7; CDR3 length: 18; V gene: TRBV10-3; CDR3 protein: CAISDTPPGTGGFYEQYF; CDR3 DNA: TGTGCCATCAGTGACACCCCCCCCGGGACAGGGGGCTTCTACGAGCAGTACTTC
D gene: TRBD2; clone size: -; J gene: TRBJ2-1; CDR3 length: 16; V gene: TRBV7-9; CDR3 protein: CASSSPTGGTYNEQFF; CDR3 DNA: TGTGCCAGCAGCTCCCCCACGGGAGGGACCTACAATGAGCAGTTCTTC
D gene: TRBD2; clone size: -; J gene: TRBJ2-1; CDR3 length: 16; V gene: TRBV7-2; CDR3 protein: CASSLVGTSGGNEQFF; CDR3 DNA: TGTGCCAGCAGCTTAGTTGGGACTAGCGGGGGAAATGAGCAGTTCTTC
D gene: -; clone size: -; J gene: TRBJ2-7; CDR3 length: 15; V gene: TRBV15; CDR3 protein: CATSRDIGDIYEQYF; CDR3 DNA: TGTGCCACCAGCAGAGATATCGGGGATATCTACGAGCAGTACTTC
D gene: -; clone size: -; J gene: TRBJ2-7; CDR3 length: 14; V gene: TRBV11-2; CDR3 protein: CASSLEDYSYEQYF; CDR3 DNA: TGTGCCAGCAGCTTAGAAGACTACAGCTACGAGCAGTACTTC
D gene: -; clone size: -; J gene: TRBJ1-1; CDR3 length: 16; V gene: TRBV7-3; CDR3 protein: CASSPGTFGRPFEAFF; CDR3 DNA: TGTGCCAGCAGCCCAGGGACCTTCGGACGCCCTTTCGAAGCTTTCTTT
D gene: TRBD2; clone size: -; J gene: TRBJ2-7; CDR3 length: 15; V gene: TRBV19; CDR3 protein: CASSIAGGSSYEQYF; CDR3 DNA: TGTGCCAGTAGTATAGCGGGCGGGAGCTCCTACGAGCAGTACTTC
D gene: -; clone size: few; J gene: TRBJ2-2; CDR3 length: 14; V gene: TRBV30; CDR3 protein: CAWSVLRQTGELFF; CDR3 DNA: TGTGCCTGGAGTGTACTTCGACAGACCGGGGAGCTGTTTTTT
D gene: -; clone size: -; J gene: TRBJ2-3; CDR3 length: 12; V gene: TRBV27; CDR3 protein: CAAGRSTDTQYF; CDR3 DNA: TGTGCCGCCGGCCGAAGCACAGATACGCAGTATTTT
D gene: -; clone size: -; J gene: TRBJ1-1; CDR3 length: 15; V gene: TRBV6-5; CDR3 protein: CASSYSNRVYTEAFF; CDR3 DNA: TGTGCCAGCAGTTACTCCAACAGGGTCTATACTGAAGCTTTCTTT
D gene: -; clone size: -; J gene: TRBJ2-6; CDR3 length: 18; V gene: TRBV7-8; CDR3 protein: CASSHYPRGYTGANVLTF; CDR3 DNA: TGTGCCAGCAGCCACTATCCCAGGGGTTATACTGGGGCCAACGTCCTGACTTTC
D gene: -; clone size: -; J gene: TRBJ1-5; CDR3 length: 16; V gene: TRBV5-5; CDR3 protein: CASSLGLTGRSQPQHF; CDR3 DNA: TGTGCCAGCAGCTTGGGTCTGACGGGGAGGAGCCAGCCCCAGCATTTT
D gene: -; clone size: -; J gene: TRBJ2-1; CDR3 length: 14; V gene: TRBV28; CDR3 protein: CASSFSRVYNEQFF; CDR3 DNA: TGTGCCAGCAGTTTTAGCAGGGTGTACAATGAGCAGTTCTTC
D gene: -; clone size: -; J gene: TRBJ2-6; CDR3 length: 13; V gene: TRBV27; CDR3 protein: CASSLSGANVLTF; CDR3 DNA: TGTGCCAGCAGTTTATCAGGGGCCAACGTCCTGACTTTC
D gene: -; clone size: few; J gene: TRBJ1-3; CDR3 length: 15; V gene: TRBV10-3; CDR3 protein: CAISDEVLSGNTIYF; CDR3 DNA: TGTGCCATCAGCGATGAGGTATTATCTGGAAACACCATATATTTT
D gene: TRBD2; clone size: -; J gene: TRBJ2-7; CDR3 length: 17; V gene: TRBV28; CDR3 protein: CASSVGGAGGPQIEQYF; CDR3 DNA: TGTGCCAGCAGTGTGGGCGGAGCGGGAGGGCCGCAGATCGAGCAGTACTTC
D gene: -; clone size: -; J gene: TRBJ2-1; CDR3 length: 16; V gene: TRBV6-6; CDR3 protein: CASSPTRPSSYNEQFF; CDR3 DNA: TGTGCCAGCAGCCCGACCCGGCCTAGCTCCTACAATGAGCAGTTCTTC
D gene: -; clone size: -; J gene: TRBJ1-2; CDR3 length: 12; V gene: TRBV2; CDR3 protein: CASSEWSVGYTF; CDR3 DNA: TGTGCCAGCAGTGAATGGTCAGTTGGCTACACCTTC
D gene: TRBD2; clone size: once; J gene: TRBJ2-1; CDR3 length: 16; V gene: TRBV30; CDR3 protein: CAWTPGLAGVYNEQFF; CDR3 DNA: TGTGCCTGGACCCCGGGACTAGCGGGAGTGTACAATGAGCAGTTCTTC
D gene: -; clone size: -; J gene: TRBJ2-7; CDR3 length: 15; V gene: TRBV6-5; CDR3 protein: CASSALGAGVYEQYF; CDR3 DNA: TGTGCCAGCAGTGCCCTGGGGGCGGGAGTTTACGAGCAGTACTTC
D gene: -; clone size: -; J gene: TRBJ1-4; CDR3 length: 19; V gene: TRBV28; CDR3 protein: CASRFPLGREGGSNEKLFF; CDR3 DNA: TGTGCCAGCAGGTTTCCCTTGGGGCGGGAAGGAGGCTCTAATGAAAAACTGTTTTTT
D gene: TRBD2; clone size: once; J gene: TRBJ2-3; CDR3 length: 13; V gene: TRBV11-3; CDR3 protein: CASSSGTRDTQYF; CDR3 DNA: TGTGCCAGCAGCTCCGGGACTAGAGATACGCAGTATTTT
D gene: -; clone size: -; J gene: TRBJ1-1; CDR3 length: 13; V gene: TRBV11-2; CDR3 protein: CASSSSPNTEAFF; CDR3 DNA: TGTGCCAGCAGCTCCTCACCGAACACTGAAGCTTTCTTT
D gene: TRBD2; clone size: -; J gene: TRBJ2-1; CDR3 length: 14; V gene: TRBV2; CDR3 protein: CASRGTSGYNEQFF; CDR3 DNA: TGTGCCAGCAGGGGGACTAGCGGCTACAATGAGCAGTTCTTC
D gene: -; clone size: -; J gene: TRBJ2-7; CDR3 length: 16; V gene: TRBV27; CDR3 protein: CASSQGGAWTRYEQYF; CDR3 DNA: TGTGCCAGCTCGCAAGGGGGGGCTTGGACGCGATACGAGCAGTACTTC
D gene: TRBD1; clone size: -; J gene: TRBJ1-1; CDR3 length: 12; V gene: TRBV29-1; CDR3 protein: CSAGTGNTEAFF; CDR3 DNA: TGCAGCGCTGGGACAGGGAACACTGAAGCTTTCTTT
D gene: TRBD1; clone size: few; J gene: TRBJ2-7; CDR3 length: 14; V gene: TRBV6-1; CDR3 protein: CASLAGTVAGEQYF; CDR3 DNA: TGTGCCAGCCTGGCCGGGACAGTCGCTGGGGAGCAGTACTTC
D gene: -; clone size: once; J gene: TRBJ2-3; CDR3 length: 13; V gene: TRBV18; CDR3 protein: CASSPSGADTQYF; CDR3 DNA: TGTGCCAGCTCACCATCTGGGGCAGATACGCAGTATTTT
D gene: TRBD1; clone size: few; J gene: TRBJ1-2; CDR3 length: 14; V gene: TRBV6-5; CDR3 protein: CASTPTGGSYGYTF; CDR3 DNA: TGTGCCAGCACCCCAACAGGGGGCAGCTATGGCTACACCTTC
D gene: TRBD1; clone size: -; J gene: TRBJ1-4; CDR3 length: 12; V gene: TRBV19; CDR3 protein: CASGTAVSTFFF; CDR3 DNA: TGTGCCAGCGGGACAGCCGTCTCCACCTTCTTTTTT
D gene: TRBD1; clone size: -; J gene: TRBJ2-1; CDR3 length: 15; V gene: TRBV6-6; CDR3 protein: CASSPLGTGRNEQFF; CDR3 DNA: TGTGCCAGCAGTCCCCTCGGGACAGGGAGGAATGAGCAGTTCTTC
D gene: -; clone size: few; J gene: TRBJ2-2; CDR3 length: 13; V gene: TRBV11-2; CDR3 protein: CASSLGSGGELFF; CDR3 DNA: TGTGCCAGCAGCTTAGGGTCCGGGGGGGAGCTGTTTTTT
D gene: TRBD1; clone size: few; J gene: TRBJ2-5; CDR3 length: 14; V gene: TRBV10-3; CDR3 protein: CAIRDPGGPETQYF; CDR3 DNA: TGTGCCATCAGGGACCCAGGGGGCCCAGAGACCCAGTACTTC
D gene: -; clone size: -; J gene: TRBJ2-2; CDR3 length: 15; V gene: TRBV28; CDR3 protein: CASCSLALPTRELFF; CDR3 DNA: TGTGCCAGCTGTAGTCTAGCCCTCCCAACCCGAGAGCTGTTTTTT
D gene: -; clone size: -; J gene: TRBJ1-2; CDR3 length: 14; V gene: TRBV6-5; CDR3 protein: CASSLGQTVVGYTF; CDR3 DNA: TGTGCCAGCAGTCTAGGACAGACCGTGGTTGGCTACACCTTC
D gene: -; clone size: -; J gene: TRBJ2-7; CDR3 length: 13; V gene: TRBV7-2; CDR3 protein: CASSSRRAYEQYF; CDR3 DNA: TGTGCCAGCAGCAGCAGACGTGCCTACGAGCAGTACTTC
D gene: TRBD2; clone size: -; J gene: TRBJ2-7; CDR3 length: 14; V gene: TRBV28; CDR3 protein: CASSATGTTYEQYF; CDR3 DNA: TGTGCCAGCAGTGCCACCGGGACTACCTACGAGCAGTACTTC
D gene: -; clone size: -; J gene: TRBJ1-2; CDR3 length: 12; V gene: TRBV5-6; CDR3 protein: CASSFGTHGYTF; CDR3 DNA: TGTGCCAGCAGCTTCGGGACACATGGCTACACCTTC
D gene: -; clone size: -; J gene: TRBJ2-1; CDR3 length: 11; V gene: TRBV5-6; CDR3 protein: CASSLAQKQFF; CDR3 DNA: TGTGCCAGCAGCTTGGCCCAAAAGCAGTTCTTC
D gene: TRBD2; clone size: once; J gene: TRBJ2-7; CDR3 length: 15; V gene: TRBV19; CDR3 protein: CASSTISGGSYEQYF; CDR3 DNA: TGTGCCAGTAGTACAATTTCGGGAGGAAGCTACGAGCAGTACTTC
D gene: -; clone size: -; J gene: TRBJ2-2; CDR3 length: 16; V gene: TRBV7-8; CDR3 protein: CASSLIGGRGTGELFF; CDR3 DNA: TGTGCCAGCAGCTTAATTGGTGGGCGAGGTACCGGGGAGCTGTTTTTT
D gene: TRBD1; clone size: -; J gene: TRBJ1-2; CDR3 length: 15; V gene: TRBV11-2; CDR3 protein: CASSLGPDRGGGYTF; CDR3 DNA: TGTGCCAGCAGCTTGGGACCAGACAGGGGAGGAGGCTACACCTTC
D gene: -; clone size: -; J gene: TRBJ2-4; CDR3 length: 14; V gene: TRBV5-8; CDR3 protein: CASSPDGAKNIQYF; CDR3 DNA: TGTGCCAGCAGCCCCGACGGCGCCAAAAACATTCAGTACTTC
D gene: -; clone size: -; J gene: TRBJ2-3; CDR3 length: 21; V gene: TRBV1; CDR3 protein: CTSSQDRFKVSRGRGTDTQYF; CDR3 DNA: TGCACCAGCAGCCAAGATCGGTTCAAAGTTTCTCGCGGGAGGGGCACAGATACGCAGTATTTT
D gene: TRBD2; clone size: -; J gene: TRBJ2-3; CDR3 length: 14; V gene: TRBV7-9; CDR3 protein: CASSHSGSADTQYF; CDR3 DNA: TGTGCCAGCAGCCATAGCGGGAGTGCAGATACGCAGTATTTT
D gene: -; clone size: -; J gene: TRBJ1-2; CDR3 length: 14; V gene: TRBV11-1; CDR3 protein: CASSEFGQRYGYTF; CDR3 DNA: TGTGCCAGCAGCGAGTTCGGTCAGCGCTATGGCTACACCTTC
D gene: TRBD1; clone size: many; J gene: TRBJ1-4; CDR3 length: 14; V gene: TRBV27; CDR3 protein: CASSSDRGLGKLFF; CDR3 DNA: TGTGCCAGCAGTTCCGACAGGGGTCTCGGAAAACTGTTTTTT
D gene: -; clone size: -; J gene: TRBJ1-3; CDR3 length: 12; V gene: TRBV19; CDR3 protein: CASSRSGNTIYF; CDR3 DNA: TGTGCCAGTAGCCGGTCTGGAAACACCATATATTTT
D gene: TRBD2; clone size: -; J gene: TRBJ2-1; CDR3 length: 17; V gene: TRBV4-2; CDR3 protein: CASSQASGRYPYNEQFF; CDR3 DNA: TGTGCCAGCAGCCAAGCTAGCGGGAGATACCCCTACAATGAGCAGTTCTTC
D gene: TRBD2; clone size: -; J gene: TRBJ2-1; CDR3 length: 15; V gene: TRBV5-1; CDR3 protein: CASSLTSAGINEQFF; CDR3 DNA: TGCGCCAGCAGCTTGACTAGCGCAGGAATCAATGAGCAGTTCTTC
D gene: -; clone size: -; J gene: TRBJ2-7; CDR3 length: 15; V gene: TRBV11-2; CDR3 protein: CASSLSQDISYEQYF; CDR3 DNA: TGTGCCAGCAGCCTCTCCCAGGACATATCCTACGAGCAGTACTTC